The sequence of this TCR beta chain was determined in a study of T cell responses to AZD1222 COVID-19 vaccine. The table came from immunoSEQ multiplex PCR; TCRdb's copy has only in-frame clones and leaves some out. The sample carries 120,000 or so clones, 90% recorded once. Germline V lookup: CDR1 MDHEN, CDR2 SYDVKM. CDR3 length: 13 amino acids. The junction had 4 bases not matched to a gene; V was cut back by 10 bases and J by 5 bases. The rearrangement links TRBV28 to TRBJ1-4; TRBD1 agrees at 10 bases. The source material was peripheral blood, sampled on day 0 of AZD1222 vaccination. The TCR originated in an adult in good health. The CDR3 DNA is TGTGCCATCACGGGACAGGGGAATGAAAAACTGTTTTTT. Its protein is CAITGQGNEKLFF.